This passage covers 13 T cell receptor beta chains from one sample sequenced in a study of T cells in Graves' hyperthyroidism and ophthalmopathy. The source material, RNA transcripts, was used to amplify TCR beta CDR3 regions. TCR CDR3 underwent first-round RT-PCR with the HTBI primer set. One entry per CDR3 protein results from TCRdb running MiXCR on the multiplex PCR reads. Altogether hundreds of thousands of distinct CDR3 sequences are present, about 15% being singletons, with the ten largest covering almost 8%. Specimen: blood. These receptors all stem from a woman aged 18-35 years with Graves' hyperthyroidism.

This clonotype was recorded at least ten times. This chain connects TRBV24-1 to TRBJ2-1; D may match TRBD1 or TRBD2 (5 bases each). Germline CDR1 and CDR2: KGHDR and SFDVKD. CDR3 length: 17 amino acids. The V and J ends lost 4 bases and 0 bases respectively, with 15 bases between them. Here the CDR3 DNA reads TGTGCCACCAGTGACCCTGGGGCGCGGGTCTCCTACAATGAGCAGTTCTTC. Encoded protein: CATSDPGARVSYNEQFF.

The CDR3 is CAGGYRGKYEQYF. For the CDR3, the DNA is TGTGCCGGAGGGTACAGGGGGAAATACGAGCAGTACTTC. This chain connects TRBV30 to TRBJ2-7; 8 bases map to TRBD1. Per the germline V gene, CDR1 is GTSNPN and CDR2 is SVGIG (reference sequence). Unmatched junction bases numbered 10, after V lost 8 bases and J lost 4 bases. The CDR3 has 13 amino acids.

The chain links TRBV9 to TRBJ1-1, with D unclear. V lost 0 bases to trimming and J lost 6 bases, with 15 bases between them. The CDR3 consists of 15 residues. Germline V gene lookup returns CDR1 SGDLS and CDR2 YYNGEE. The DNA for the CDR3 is TGTGCCAGCAGCGTAGATGCGGCCCCTGTTCCTGAAGCTTTCTTT. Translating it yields CASSVDAAPVPEAFF.

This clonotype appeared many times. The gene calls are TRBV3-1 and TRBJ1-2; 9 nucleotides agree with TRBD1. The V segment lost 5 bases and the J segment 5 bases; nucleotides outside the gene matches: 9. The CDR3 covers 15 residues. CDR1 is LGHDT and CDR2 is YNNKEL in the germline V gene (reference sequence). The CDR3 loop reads CASSSRGGQGYGYTF. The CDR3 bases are TGTGCCAGCAGCTCCCGGGGGGGACAGGGATATGGCTACACCTTC.

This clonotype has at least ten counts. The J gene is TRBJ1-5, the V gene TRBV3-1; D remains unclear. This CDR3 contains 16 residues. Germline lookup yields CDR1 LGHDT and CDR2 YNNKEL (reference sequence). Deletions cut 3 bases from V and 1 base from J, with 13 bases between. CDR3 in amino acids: CASSHSPDTSNQPQHF. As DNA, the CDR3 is TGTGCCAGCAGCCACTCTCCTGACACCAGCAATCAGCCCCAGCATTTT.

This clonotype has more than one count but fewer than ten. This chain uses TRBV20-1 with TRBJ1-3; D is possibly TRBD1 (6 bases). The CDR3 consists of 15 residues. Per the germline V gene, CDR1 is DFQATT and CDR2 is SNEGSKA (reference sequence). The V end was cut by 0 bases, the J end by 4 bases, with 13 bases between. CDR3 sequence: CSARDLRGSGNTIYF. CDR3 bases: TGCAGTGCTAGAGATCTTAGGGGGTCGGGAAACACCATATATTTT.

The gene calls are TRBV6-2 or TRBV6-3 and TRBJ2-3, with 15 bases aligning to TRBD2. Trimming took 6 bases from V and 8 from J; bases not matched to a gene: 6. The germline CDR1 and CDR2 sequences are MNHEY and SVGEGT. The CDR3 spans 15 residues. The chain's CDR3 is CASSSGLAGGGTQYF. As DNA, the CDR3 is TGTGCCAGCAGCTCAGGACTAGCGGGAGGGGGTACGCAGTATTTT.

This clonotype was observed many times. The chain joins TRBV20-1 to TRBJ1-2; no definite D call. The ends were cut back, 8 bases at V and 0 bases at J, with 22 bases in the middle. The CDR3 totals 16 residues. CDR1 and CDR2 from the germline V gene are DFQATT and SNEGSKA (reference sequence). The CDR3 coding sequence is TGCAGTCCGACTTCGACAACTGAACTGCCTAACTATGGCTACACCTTC. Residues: CSPTSTTELPNYGYTF.

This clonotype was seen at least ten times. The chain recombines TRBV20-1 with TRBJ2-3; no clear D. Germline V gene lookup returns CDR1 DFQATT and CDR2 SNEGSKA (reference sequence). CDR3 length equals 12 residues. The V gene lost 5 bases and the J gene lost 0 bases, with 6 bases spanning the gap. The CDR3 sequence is CSAQGSTDTQYF. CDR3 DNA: TGCAGTGCTCAAGGGAGCACAGATACGCAGTATTTT.

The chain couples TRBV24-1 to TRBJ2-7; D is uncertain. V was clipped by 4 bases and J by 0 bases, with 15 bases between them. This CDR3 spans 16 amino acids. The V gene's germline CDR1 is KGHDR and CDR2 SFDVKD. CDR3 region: CATSDSTRTGSYEQYF. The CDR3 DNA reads TGTGCCACCAGTGACTCTACTCGAACGGGCTCCTACGAGCAGTACTTC.

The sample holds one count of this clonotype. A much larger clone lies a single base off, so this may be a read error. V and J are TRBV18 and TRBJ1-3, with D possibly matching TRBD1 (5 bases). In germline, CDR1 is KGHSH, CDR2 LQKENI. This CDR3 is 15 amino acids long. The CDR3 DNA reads TGTGCCAGCTCACCAGCTGCCAGGGATGGAAACACCGTATATTTT. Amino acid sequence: CASSPAARDGNTVYF.

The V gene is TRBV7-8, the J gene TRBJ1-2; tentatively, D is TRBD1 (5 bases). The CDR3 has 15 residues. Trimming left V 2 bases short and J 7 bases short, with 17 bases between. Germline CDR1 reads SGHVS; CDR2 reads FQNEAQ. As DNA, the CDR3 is TGTGCCAGCAGCTTATCCGGGGCAGGGTTTCCTGGCTACACCTTC. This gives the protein CASSLSGAGFPGYTF.

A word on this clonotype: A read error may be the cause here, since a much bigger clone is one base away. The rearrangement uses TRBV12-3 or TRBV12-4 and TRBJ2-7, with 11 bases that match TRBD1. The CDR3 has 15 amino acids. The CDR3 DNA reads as TGTGCCAGCAGTTTGGTGGGACAGGGGGGTTACGAGCGGTACTTC. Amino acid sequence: CASSLVGQGGYERYF.